The rows below give T cell receptor beta chains drawn from one sample of a study of T-cell reconstitution after alpha-beta-depleted transplantation in children. TCRdb fed the PCR reads into MiXCR, producing one record per CDR3 protein. This table has 800,000 to 1,000,000 distinct CDR3 sequences, roughly 29% appearing once. The sample consisted of PBMCs, mostly from graft donor cells, taken 360 days after TCRalphabeta/CD19-depleted stem cell transplant. Receptor source: a boy younger than two who had a stem cell transplant for SCID, so the T cells may come from the graft donor. CDR3s include the opening cysteine and the closing phenylalanine or tryptophan. The D gene is left open where the match is weak. The size field is filled for only some rows; it gives once, few, many or a size class.

CDR3nt: TGTGCCAGCAGCGTAGCTACGGGGGACAGGGGGTATGGCTACACCTTC
CDR3aa: CASSVATGDRGYGYTF
abundance: few
d_gene: TRBD1
j_gene: TRBJ1-2
v_gene: TRBV9

CDR3nt: TGTGCCAGCAGCCACCAGAGCCCGGGCGGAAAACTGTTTTTT
CDR3aa: CASSHQSPGGKLFF
abundance: NA
d_gene: NA
j_gene: TRBJ1-4
v_gene: TRBV12-3/TRBV12-4

CDR3nt: TGTGCCAGCAGACCATGGGGGGTGATCGAGACCCAGTACTTC
CDR3aa: CASRPWGVIETQYF
abundance: few
d_gene: NA
j_gene: TRBJ2-5
v_gene: TRBV28

CDR3nt: TGTGCCAGCAGCCATGGGGGGGGCGCAGATACGCAGTATTTT
CDR3aa: CASSHGGGADTQYF
abundance: few
d_gene: NA
j_gene: TRBJ2-3
v_gene: TRBV7-6

CDR3nt: TGTGCCAGCAGTAGCAGGGTTATTGATCAGCCCCAGCATTTT
CDR3aa: CASSSRVIDQPQHF
abundance: NA
d_gene: NA
j_gene: TRBJ1-5
v_gene: TRBV6-1

CDR3nt: TGTGCCAGCAGCTTAGAGGGGATGGGGGGACAAGAGACCCAGTACTTC
CDR3aa: CASSLEGMGGQETQYF
abundance: many
d_gene: NA
j_gene: TRBJ2-5
v_gene: TRBV11-2

CDR3nt: TGTGCCAGCAGCCTCCAGCGGGGGGCCATCCCGGCAGATACGCAGTATTTT
CDR3aa: CASSLQRGAIPADTQYF
abundance: NA
d_gene: TRBD2
j_gene: TRBJ2-3
v_gene: TRBV5-5

CDR3nt: TGTGCCAGCAGCCTCGGGACTAGCGGGTCCGAGTATGAGCAGTTCTTC
CDR3aa: CASSLGTSGSEYEQFF
abundance: few
d_gene: TRBD2
j_gene: TRBJ2-1
v_gene: TRBV12-3/TRBV12-4

CDR3nt: TGTGCCAGCAGCCGCCCTAGGGCTGGCGCGGGGGGGCGAGGAGAGACCCAGTACTTC
CDR3aa: CASSRPRAGAGGRGETQYF
abundance: NA
d_gene: TRBD2
j_gene: TRBJ2-5
v_gene: TRBV11-1

CDR3nt: TGTGCCAGCAGTGAATTAGAGGGACAGGGGAGGACCTACGAGCAGTACTTC
CDR3aa: CASSELEGQGRTYEQYF
abundance: few
d_gene: TRBD1
j_gene: TRBJ2-7
v_gene: TRBV25-1

CDR3nt: TGTGCCAGCAGTTCCCCACTAGCGGGGCCTACCCTTAACAATGAGCAGTTCTTC
CDR3aa: CASSSPLAGPTLNNEQFF
abundance: few
d_gene: TRBD2
j_gene: TRBJ2-1
v_gene: TRBV27

CDR3nt: TGCGCCAGCAGCCAAGGGACAGCCGTGGAGACCCAGTACTTC
CDR3aa: CASSQGTAVETQYF
abundance: NA
d_gene: TRBD1
j_gene: TRBJ2-5
v_gene: TRBV5-1

CDR3nt: TGTGCCAGCGCACTCCTATTCAGGGAGACCCAGTACTTC
CDR3aa: CASALLFRETQYF
abundance: few
d_gene: NA
j_gene: TRBJ2-5
v_gene: TRBV3-1

CDR3nt: TGCGCCAGCAGCTTGGATTCCGGTCCCAATGAGCAGTTCTTC
CDR3aa: CASSLDSGPNEQFF
abundance: few
d_gene: NA
j_gene: TRBJ2-1
v_gene: TRBV5-1

CDR3nt: TGCAGTGCTAGAGCCTTCTTTAGCGGGGGGGCCAGAACAGATACGCAGTATTTT
CDR3aa: CSARAFFSGGARTDTQYF
abundance: NA
d_gene: TRBD2
j_gene: TRBJ2-3
v_gene: TRBV20-1

CDR3nt: TGCAGTGCTTGTACGGACGGGAATGAAAAACTGTTTTTT
CDR3aa: CSACTDGNEKLFF
abundance: NA
d_gene: NA
j_gene: TRBJ1-4
v_gene: TRBV20-1

CDR3nt: TGTGCCAGCAGCTCCAAGCGGCCTTACAATGAGCAGTTCTTC
CDR3aa: CASSSKRPYNEQFF
abundance: NA
d_gene: NA
j_gene: TRBJ2-1
v_gene: TRBV12-3/TRBV12-4

CDR3nt: TGTGCCAGCAGCCTCTCAGGGGGGACCCTCTACAATGAGCAGTTCTTC
CDR3aa: CASSLSGGTLYNEQFF
abundance: NA
d_gene: NA
j_gene: TRBJ2-1
v_gene: TRBV7-6

CDR3nt: TGCAGCGTTGGAAACAGGCCCCCCTACAATGAGCAGTTCTTC
CDR3aa: CSVGNRPPYNEQFF
abundance: few
d_gene: NA
j_gene: TRBJ2-1
v_gene: TRBV29-1

CDR3nt: TGTGCCAGCAGTCCTCAGTTGGGCACCGGGGAGCTGTTTTTT
CDR3aa: CASSPQLGTGELFF
abundance: few
d_gene: NA
j_gene: TRBJ2-2
v_gene: TRBV12-3/TRBV12-4

CDR3nt: TGTGCCAGCAGCTTAGCCATTGGACAGTTCCAAGAGACCCAGTACTTC
CDR3aa: CASSLAIGQFQETQYF
abundance: NA
d_gene: NA
j_gene: TRBJ2-5
v_gene: TRBV11-2

CDR3nt: TGTGCCAGCAGGTCCCGGGACAGGGGTTCAAGCTCCTATAATTCACCCCTCCACTTT
CDR3aa: CASRSRDRGSSSYNSPLHF
abundance: NA
d_gene: TRBD1
j_gene: TRBJ1-6
v_gene: TRBV6-4

CDR3nt: TGTGCCAGCAGTTTTACTCTCCCCCAAGAGACCCAGTACTTC
CDR3aa: CASSFTLPQETQYF
abundance: NA
d_gene: NA
j_gene: TRBJ2-5
v_gene: TRBV28

CDR3nt: TGTGCCAGCAGCGTAGCTAAGAGCAATGAGCAGTTCTTC
CDR3aa: CASSVAKSNEQFF
abundance: few
d_gene: NA
j_gene: TRBJ2-1
v_gene: TRBV9

CDR3nt: TGTGACAGCGGGGACAGGAAAAGCAATCAGCCCCAGCATTTT
CDR3aa: CDSGDRKSNQPQHF
abundance: few
d_gene: NA
j_gene: TRBJ1-5
v_gene: TRBV21-1

CDR3nt: TGCGCCAGCAGCTTGGGGGGCGACTACCTATACTACGAGCAGTACTTC
CDR3aa: CASSLGGDYLYYEQYF
abundance: NA
d_gene: NA
j_gene: TRBJ2-7
v_gene: TRBV5-1

CDR3nt: TGTGCCATCAGTGAGTCCAAGCTAGAGACCCAGTACTTC
CDR3aa: CAISESKLETQYF
abundance: once
d_gene: NA
j_gene: TRBJ2-5
v_gene: TRBV10-3

CDR3nt: TGTGCCAGCAGTTTAGCTTGGAACTTTGGAGCGCAGTATTTT
CDR3aa: CASSLAWNFGAQYF
abundance: few
d_gene: NA
j_gene: TRBJ2-3
v_gene: TRBV12-3/TRBV12-4

CDR3nt: TGTGCCACCCGACCGACCCCGAGCTCCTACGAGCAGTACTTC
CDR3aa: CATRPTPSSYEQYF
abundance: few
d_gene: NA
j_gene: TRBJ2-7
v_gene: TRBV10-3

CDR3nt: TGTGCCACCAGCAGAGATTCAGGTGGCTACACCTTC
CDR3aa: CATSRDSGGYTF
abundance: few
d_gene: NA
j_gene: TRBJ1-2
v_gene: TRBV15

CDR3nt: TGCAGTGCTAGAGTCGGGGGGACGGGACAAGAGACCCAGTACTTC
CDR3aa: CSARVGGTGQETQYF
abundance: NA
d_gene: TRBD2
j_gene: TRBJ2-5
v_gene: TRBV20-1

CDR3nt: TGTGCCAGCAGTGGTTTGACAGGGCGCACAGATACGCAGTATTTT
CDR3aa: CASSGLTGRTDTQYF
abundance: NA
d_gene: TRBD1
j_gene: TRBJ2-3
v_gene: TRBV2

CDR3nt: TGTGCCAGCAGCTTCACAGGGACCCACGAGCAGTACTTC
CDR3aa: CASSFTGTHEQYF
abundance: NA
d_gene: NA
j_gene: TRBJ2-7
v_gene: TRBV11-1

CDR3nt: TGTGCCAGCAGCGGGGGGGGGATCTCCTACAATGAGCAGTTCTTC
CDR3aa: CASSGGGISYNEQFF
abundance: few
d_gene: TRBD2
j_gene: TRBJ2-1
v_gene: TRBV2

CDR3nt: TGTGCCAGCCTGGCCCTGGGCGGCAGAGCGAACACTGAAGCTTTCTTT
CDR3aa: CASLALGGRANTEAFF
abundance: few
d_gene: NA
j_gene: TRBJ1-1
v_gene: TRBV18

CDR3nt: TGCAGTGCTAGAGACCCCCAGGGAAGGACCGGGGAGCTGTTTTTT
CDR3aa: CSARDPQGRTGELFF
abundance: NA
d_gene: NA
j_gene: TRBJ2-2
v_gene: TRBV20-1

CDR3nt: TGTGCCAGTAGTCCGAGGACCGGGCCCGGGGAGCTGTTTTTT
CDR3aa: CASSPRTGPGELFF
abundance: NA
d_gene: NA
j_gene: TRBJ2-2
v_gene: TRBV19

CDR3nt: TGTGCCACCGCGGCAGGGCCCCCCGGGGAGCTGTTTTTT
CDR3aa: CATAAGPPGELFF
abundance: few
d_gene: NA
j_gene: TRBJ2-2
v_gene: TRBV24-1

CDR3nt: TGTGCCACCAGTGACCCCGGGACCCTCTCGAGTGAGCAGTTCTTC
CDR3aa: CATSDPGTLSSEQFF
abundance: NA
d_gene: NA
j_gene: TRBJ2-1
v_gene: TRBV24-1

CDR3nt: TGTGCCAGCTCACCACTACCAGGGGAGAGACCCGGGGAGCTGTTTTTT
CDR3aa: CASSPLPGERPGELFF
abundance: once
d_gene: NA
j_gene: TRBJ2-2
v_gene: TRBV18

CDR3nt: TGTGCCAGCAGCTTACCCGGGACTAGCGGGGGGGCCGGCTATAAGCAGTTCTTC
CDR3aa: CASSLPGTSGGAGYKQFF
abundance: NA
d_gene: TRBD2
j_gene: TRBJ2-1
v_gene: TRBV11-1

CDR3nt: TGCAGTGCTAGGGGAGGAAAGACGTCATTTAGCACAGATACGCAGTATTTT
CDR3aa: CSARGGKTSFSTDTQYF
abundance: NA
d_gene: NA
j_gene: TRBJ2-3
v_gene: TRBV20-1

CDR3nt: TGTGCCTGGACAGGGGGCGCGGGGAACACTGAAGCTTTCTTT
CDR3aa: CAWTGGAGNTEAFF
abundance: few
d_gene: TRBD1
j_gene: TRBJ1-1
v_gene: TRBV30

CDR3nt: TGCGCCAGCAGTCCGACTAGCCCGAACACCGGGGAGCTGTTTTTT
CDR3aa: CASSPTSPNTGELFF
abundance: NA
d_gene: TRBD2
j_gene: TRBJ2-2
v_gene: TRBV5-1

CDR3nt: TGTGCCAGCAGTCCCCATCTTTCTCTTGTTTCAAACCAGCCCCAGCATTTT
CDR3aa: CASSPHLSLVSNQPQHF
abundance: few
d_gene: NA
j_gene: TRBJ1-5
v_gene: TRBV12-3/TRBV12-4

CDR3nt: TGTGCCAGCAGTTACTCGACTGCGGGGGGGTACAATGAGCAGTTCTTC
CDR3aa: CASSYSTAGGYNEQFF
abundance: NA
d_gene: TRBD2
j_gene: TRBJ2-1
v_gene: TRBV6-5

CDR3nt: TGTGCTACGAGGACTAGCGGGGGGGCCGGCACAGATACGCAGTATTTT
CDR3aa: CATRTSGGAGTDTQYF
abundance: NA
d_gene: TRBD2
j_gene: TRBJ2-3
v_gene: TRBV3-1

CDR3nt: TGTGCCAGCAGTTTAGTTCCCAGGACCCAGTACTTC
CDR3aa: CASSLVPRTQYF
abundance: NA
d_gene: NA
j_gene: TRBJ2-5
v_gene: TRBV28

CDR3nt: TGTGCCAGCAGCCCCTCCGCAGGCTTAAACACTGAAGCTTTCTTT
CDR3aa: CASSPSAGLNTEAFF
abundance: few
d_gene: NA
j_gene: TRBJ1-1
v_gene: TRBV5-4

CDR3nt: TGCAGCGTTGAAGGTTTAAGGGGCGAGCAGTACTTC
CDR3aa: CSVEGLRGEQYF
abundance: NA
d_gene: NA
j_gene: TRBJ2-7
v_gene: TRBV29-1